This T cell receptor beta chain came from a study of regulatory T cells in long-lasting Graves disease. For the study at large: For a period under 3 months, newly diagnosed Graves' patients had taken antithyroid drugs.

Looked up from germline, CDR1 is MNHEY and CDR2 is SVGEGT. The CDR3 consists of 16 residues. With 2 bases clipped from V and 4 bases from J, the junction kept 5 bases outside the gene matches. The time point was: newly diagnosed GD, antithyroid drugs for less than 3 months. Following extraction of RNA from PBMCs, that RNA was used to make the TCR library. The authors built TCR beta libraries using iRepertoire HTBI primers and Arm-PCR of CDR3 regions. TCRdb re-derived calls from the multiplex PCR reads in MiXCR, one entry per CDR3 protein. Seen here are under 250,000 distinct CDR3 sequences, just over 20% observed once, and the top ten hold around 14%.

The sample consisted of peripheral blood mononuclear cells (PBMCs), taken at new diagnosis, from a patient treated with antithyroid drugs. The rearrangement joins TRBV6-2 or TRBV6-3 to TRBJ2-2; 9 nucleotides agree with TRBD1. The origin of this receptor is a female donor with Graves disease. The CDR3 DNA sequence: TGTGCCAGCAGTTACAACAGGGGGCCCCTCACCGGGGAGCTGTTTTTT. It is translated as CASSYNRGPLTGELFF.